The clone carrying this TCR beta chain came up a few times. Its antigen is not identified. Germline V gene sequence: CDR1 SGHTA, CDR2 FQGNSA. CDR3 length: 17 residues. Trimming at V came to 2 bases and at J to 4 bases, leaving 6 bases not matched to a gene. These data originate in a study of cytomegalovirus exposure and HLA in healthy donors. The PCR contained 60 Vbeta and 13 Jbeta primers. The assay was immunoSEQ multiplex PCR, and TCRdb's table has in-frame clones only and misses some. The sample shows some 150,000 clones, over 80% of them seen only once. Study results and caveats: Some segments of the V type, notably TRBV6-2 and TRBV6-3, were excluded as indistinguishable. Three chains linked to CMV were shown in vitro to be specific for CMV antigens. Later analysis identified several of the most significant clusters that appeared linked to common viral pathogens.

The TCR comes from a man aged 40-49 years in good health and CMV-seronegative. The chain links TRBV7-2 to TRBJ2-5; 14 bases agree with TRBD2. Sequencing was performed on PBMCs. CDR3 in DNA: TGTGCCAGCAGCTTACCGACTAGCGGGGGGGAGGGAGAGACCCAGTACTTC. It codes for CASSLPTSGGEGETQYF.